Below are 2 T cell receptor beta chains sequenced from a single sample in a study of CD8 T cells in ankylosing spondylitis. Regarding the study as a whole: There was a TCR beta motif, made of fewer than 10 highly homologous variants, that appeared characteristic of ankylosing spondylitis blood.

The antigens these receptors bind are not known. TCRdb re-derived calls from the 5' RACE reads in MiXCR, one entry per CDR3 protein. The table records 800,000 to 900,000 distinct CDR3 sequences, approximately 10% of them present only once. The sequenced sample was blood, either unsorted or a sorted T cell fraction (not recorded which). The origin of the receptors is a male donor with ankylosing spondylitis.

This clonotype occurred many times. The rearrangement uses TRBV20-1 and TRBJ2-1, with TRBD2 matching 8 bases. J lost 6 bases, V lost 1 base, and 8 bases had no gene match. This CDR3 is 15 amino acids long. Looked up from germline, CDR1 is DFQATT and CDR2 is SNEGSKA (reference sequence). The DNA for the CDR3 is TGCAGTGCTAGAGCGAGGACTAGCTGGGGCAATGAGCAGTTCTTC. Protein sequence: CSARARTSWGNEQFF.

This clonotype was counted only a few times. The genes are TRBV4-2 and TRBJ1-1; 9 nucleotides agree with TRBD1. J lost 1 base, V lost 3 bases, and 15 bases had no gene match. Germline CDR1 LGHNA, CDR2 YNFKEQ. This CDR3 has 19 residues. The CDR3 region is CASSQLLARETGGNTEAFF. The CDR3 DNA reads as TGTGCCAGCAGCCAGTTACTCGCCCGAGAGACAGGGGGGAACACTGAAGCTTTCTTT.